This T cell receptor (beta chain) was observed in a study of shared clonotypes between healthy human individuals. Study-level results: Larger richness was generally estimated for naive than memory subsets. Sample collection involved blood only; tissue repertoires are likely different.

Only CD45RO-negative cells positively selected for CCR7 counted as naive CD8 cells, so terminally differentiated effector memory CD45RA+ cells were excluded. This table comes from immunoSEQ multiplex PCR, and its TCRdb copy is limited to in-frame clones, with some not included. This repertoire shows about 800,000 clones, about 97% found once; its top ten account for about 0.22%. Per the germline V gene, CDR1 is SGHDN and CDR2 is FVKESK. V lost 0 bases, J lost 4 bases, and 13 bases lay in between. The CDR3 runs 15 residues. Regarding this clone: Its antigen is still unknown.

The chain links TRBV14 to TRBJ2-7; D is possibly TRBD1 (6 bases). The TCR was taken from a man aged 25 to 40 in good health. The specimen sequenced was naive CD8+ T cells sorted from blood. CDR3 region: CASSQEARGSYEQYF. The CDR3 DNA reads TGTGCCAGCAGCCAAGAGGCCAGGGGTAGTTACGAGCAGTACTTC. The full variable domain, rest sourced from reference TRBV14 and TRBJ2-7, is EAGVTQFPSHSVIEKGQTVTLRCDPISGHDNLYWYRRVMGKEIKFLLHFVKESKQDESGMPNNRFLAERTGGTYSTLKVQPAELEDSGVYFCASSQEARGSYEQYFGPGTRLTVT.